A selection of T cell receptor beta chains follows, all from one sample in a study of CD8 T cells in ankylosing spondylitis. Via MiXCR, TCRdb re-called the 5' RACE reads, giving one row per CDR3 protein. This table has hundreds of thousands of distinct CDR3 sequences, approximately 7.6% appearing once. Sequenced input: blood, either unsorted or a sorted T cell fraction (not recorded which). Receptors originate from a female donor with ankylosing spondylitis or in good health (not recorded which). The CDR3 runs from the conserved cysteine through the conserved F or W.

j_call,v_call,cdr3_aa
TRBJ2-5,TRBV7-8,CASSPNRAVGETQYF
TRBJ1-2,TRBV7-9,CASSSTGGRDGYTF
TRBJ2-7,TRBV20-1,CSALVWEGRGEQYF
TRBJ1-4,TRBV6-5,CASSYGPTNEKLFF
TRBJ2-6,TRBV20-1,CSARVYGVASGSLLSGANVLTF
TRBJ2-6,TRBV27,CASAQGYSGANVLTF
TRBJ2-7,TRBV9,CASSVDWRSYEQYF
TRBJ2-7,TRBV10-3,CAIGDGSYEQYF
TRBJ1-3,TRBV10-3,CAISGGGTAGNTIYF
TRBJ2-7,TRBV7-6,CASSRTPGTSESSYEQYF
TRBJ2-7,TRBV7-6,CASSLDRAGEQYF
TRBJ1-5,TRBV9,CASSGGKNQPQHF
TRBJ2-3,TRBV12-3/TRBV12-4,CASSDRSSTDTQYF
TRBJ2-7,TRBV7-2,CASSLVGRSYEQYF
TRBJ2-4,TRBV20-1,CSATDQVDIQYF
TRBJ2-1,TRBV7-9,CASSSLDNEQFF
TRBJ2-2,TRBV12-3/TRBV12-4,CASRPGQGSGELFF
TRBJ1-2,TRBV28,CASSFTGEGRIGYTF
TRBJ1-4,TRBV5-6,CASSPRSGANEKLFF
TRBJ2-1,TRBV30,CAWRSVSSYNEQFF
TRBJ1-5,TRBV28,CASSLSQGRQPQHF
TRBJ2-1,TRBV15,CATSREPAGLGRAYEQFF
TRBJ2-3,TRBV12-3/TRBV12-4,CASSLGQHDTDTQYF
TRBJ2-2,TRBV11-2,CASSRQGARTGELFF
TRBJ2-3,TRBV20-1,CSAILSGKIPDTQYF
TRBJ2-1,TRBV12-3/TRBV12-4,CASSLGLGGGAYNEQFF
TRBJ2-7,TRBV4-1,CASSQEPGQGAYEQYF
TRBJ2-5,TRBV11-2,CASSLAGTGQETQYF
TRBJ1-1,TRBV20-1,CSAVQGDGTEAFF
TRBJ2-1,TRBV5-6,CASSLGGRKQFF
TRBJ2-1,TRBV5-1,CASSTIQGFGEQFF
TRBJ1-6,TRBV29-1,CSVRTANSPLHF
TRBJ1-5,TRBV29-1,CSVATATDQPQHF
TRBJ1-2,TRBV15,CATSRDRGRNYGYTF
TRBJ2-3,TRBV15,CATSRPPSPAGYAEDTQYF
TRBJ2-1,TRBV27,CASSFLISIVDRANYNEQFF